What follows are 22 T cell receptor beta chains derived from one specimen sequenced in a study of spatial heterogeneity in lung cancer. Time point given: sample taken at primary tumor resection. Sequencing of whole RNA from tumor, nontumor lung or frozen PBMC involved no sorting. Each CDR3 protein is one row after TCRdb ran MiXCR on the 5' RACE reads. Seen here are tens of thousands of distinct CDR3 sequences, 10% to 15% observed once, and the top ten hold roughly 7%. The sequencing used PBMCs, collected at surgery. The receptors originated from a male donor with early-stage non-small cell lung cancer.

This clonotype showed up many times. This chain links TRBV3-1 with TRBJ1-5, with D hard to call. Trimming took off 0 bases at V and 6 bases at J, with 3 bases between the two ends. The CDR3 runs to 12 residues. Germline lookup yields CDR1 LGHDT and CDR2 YNNKEL (reference sequence). This CDR3 reads CASSQDTQPQHF. The CDR3 DNA follows: TGTGCCAGCAGCCAAGATACTCAGCCCCAGCATTTT.

The chain carries TRBV5-1 and TRBJ2-2; D uncertain. The length of the CDR3 is 15 residues. The germline V and J ends were trimmed by 2 bases and 3 bases, with 11 bases remaining between them. CDR1 SGHRS and CDR2 YFSETQ come from the germline V gene. The CDR3 DNA follows: TGCGCCAGCAGCTTTGGGGATTACGACACCGGGGAGCTGTTTTTT. Translating gives CASSFGDYDTGELFF.

This clonotype was seen at least ten times. V and J are TRBV4-1 and TRBJ2-7; TRBD1 is a possible D gene (6 bases). The germline V and J ends were trimmed by 5 bases and 4 bases, with 15 bases remaining between them. CDR3 length equals 14 residues. Per the germline V gene, CDR1 is MGHRA and CDR2 is YSYEKL. CDR3 in amino acids: CASSFTGQGYEQYF. CDR3 bases: TGCGCCAGCAGCTTTACGGGACAAGGTTACGAGCAGTACTTC.

J is TRBJ1-2 and V is TRBV20-1; possible D gene TRBD1, 5 bases. CDR1 is DFQATT, CDR2 SNEGSKA, per germline (reference sequence). This CDR3 has 16 amino acids. V was clipped by 0 bases and J by 0 bases, with 14 bases between them. The CDR3 region has the DNA TGCAGTGCTAGAGAGCCAGGACCGACAGCTAACTATGGCTACACCTTC. This sequence encodes CSAREPGPTANYGYTF.

The chain has TRBV20-1 and TRBJ1-1, with a possible D match to TRBD1 (5 bases). The germline V gene encodes CDR1 DFQATT and CDR2 SNEGSKA (reference sequence). The CDR3 sequence is 11 residues long. The ends were cut back, 1 base at V and 8 bases at J, with 8 bases in the middle. The CDR3 protein is CSARGQPEAFF. The DNA for the CDR3 is TGCAGTGCTAGAGGACAGCCGGAAGCTTTCTTT.

The table lists this clonotype with a few counts. V gene TRBV5-1 combines with J gene TRBJ2-7, with D tentatively TRBD2 (5 bases). Looked up from germline, CDR1 is SGHRS and CDR2 is YFSETQ. The CDR3 is made up of 16 amino acids. Trimming removed 0 bases from V and 1 base from J, with 14 bases in between. Here the CDR3 reads CASSLDAGRGSYEQYF. The CDR3 region has the DNA TGCGCCAGCAGCTTGGACGCGGGCAGAGGGTCCTACGAGCAGTACTTC. The entire variable domain, with the rest obtained from reference TRBV5-1 and TRBJ2-7, is as follows: KAGVTQTPRYLIKTRGQQVTLSCSPISGHRSVSWYQQTPGQGLQFLFEYFSETQRNKGNFPGRFSGRQFSNSRSEMNVSTLELGDSALYLCASSLDAGRGSYEQYFGPGTRLTVT.

This clonotype came up a few times. The rearrangement links TRBV3-1 to TRBJ1-5, with 8 bases matching TRBD1. Unmatched junction bases numbered 10, after V lost 6 bases and J lost 3 bases. CDR3 length equals 16 residues. Germline V gives CDR1 LGHDT, CDR2 YNNKEL (reference sequence). For the CDR3, the DNA is TGTGCCAGCAGTCCCTGGACAGGGCATAACAATCAGCCCCAGCATTTT. The encoded protein is CASSPWTGHNNQPQHF.

This clonotype was recorded many times. CDR3 coding DNA: TGTGCCAGCAGCTTCTTCGGAGGGGCGGCCTACGAGCAGTACTTC. Translating gives CASSFFGGAAYEQYF. The J gene is TRBJ2-7, the V gene TRBV5-6, with TRBD2 as a possible D gene (6 bases). From germline, CDR1 is SGHDT and CDR2 YYEEEE. V was shortened by 2 bases and J by 2 bases, with 14 bases between the two germline ends. This CDR3 is built from 15 residues. The full variable domain, in which reference TRBV5-6 and TRBJ2-7 provide the parts outside the CDR3, is DAGVTQSPTHLIKTRGQQVTLRCSPKSGHDTVSWYQQALGQGPQFIFQYYEEEERQRGNFPDRFSGHQFPNYSSELNVNALLLGDSALYLCASSFFGGAAYEQYFGPGTRLTVT.

CDR3 bases: TGCGCCAGCAGCTTGGTGGGACAGGGGACCGGCTACACCTTC. Protein sequence: CASSLVGQGTGYTF. The chain couples TRBV5-1 to TRBJ1-2, with 10 nucleotides matching TRBD1. The length of the CDR3 is 14 residues. V trimming: 0 bases; J trimming: 8 bases; junction bases outside the gene matches: 4. Germline loops: CDR1 SGHRS, CDR2 YFSETQ.

The chain carries TRBV6-1 and TRBJ2-1; the D gene is possibly TRBD2 (5 bases). CDR1 is MNHNS and CDR2 is SASEGT in the germline V gene. This CDR3 comprises 13 residues. Trimming removed 3 bases at V and 11 bases at J, with 14 bases between. For the CDR3, the DNA is TGTGCCAGCAGTGAGCCTCGGGGAATTAAGCAGTTCTTC. Translated, it gives CASSEPRGIKQFF.

This clonotype was counted between two and nine times. The chain links TRBV20-1 to TRBJ2-7; no reliable D call. Per the germline V gene, CDR1 is DFQATT and CDR2 is SNEGSKA (reference sequence). The CDR3 runs to 14 residues. V was pared by 3 bases and J by 2 bases, with 14 bases between. CDR3 residues: CSARPLLDPYEQYF. CDR3 in DNA: TGCAGTGCTAGGCCCCTCCTAGATCCCTACGAGCAGTACTTC.

This clonotype was seen a few times. The rearrangement joins TRBV20-1 to TRBJ1-2; 7 bases map to TRBD1. The CDR3 covers 13 residues. Germline CDR1 and CDR2: DFQATT and SNEGSKA (reference sequence). Trimming cost V 1 base and J 4 bases; bases outside gene matches: 3. The DNA for the CDR3 is TGCAGTGCTAGAGGACAGGGAGGCTATGGCTACACCTTC. This translates into CSARGQGGYGYTF.

This clonotype was counted a few times. The limits of the CDR3 on the DNA are not certain, so only TCRdb's listed CDR3 is given. This chain uses TRBV7-5 with TRBJ2-7. TRBV7-5 is assigned pseudogene status. The CDR3 contains 16 residues when both ends are counted. The CDR3 sequence is CISVPEALDGAYEQYF.

This clonotype showed up just a few times. V is TRBV10-3 and J is TRBJ2-1; tentatively, D is TRBD2 (5 bases). Germline-derived CDR1 and CDR2 are ENHRY and SYGVKD. The V end lost 6 bases, the J end lost 0 bases, and 12 bases lay between the germline ends. The CDR3 covers 15 residues. CDR3: CAIRPSGLSYNEQFF. The CDR3 bases are TGTGCCATCAGGCCAAGCGGCCTCTCCTACAATGAGCAGTTCTTC.

The V call is TRBV21-1, the J call TRBJ2-3; TRBD2 is taken as the D call from the table, unchecked against the DNA. TRBV21-1 counts as a pseudogene. The CDR3 is 16 amino acids. The CDR3 loop reads CASSKGASGSTDTQYF. The DNA of the CDR3 is TGTGCCAGCAGCAAAGGGGCTAGCGGGAGTACAGATACGCAGTATTTT.

This clonotype was observed many times. This chain links TRBV6-2 or TRBV6-3 with TRBJ2-7; TRBD1 or TRBD2 may be the D gene (5 bases each). Germline V CDR1 and CDR2: MNHEY, SVGEGT. This CDR3 is 15 amino acids long. The ends were cut back, 3 bases at V and 0 bases at J, with 12 bases in the middle. Here the CDR3 DNA reads TGTGCCAGCAGTTATCCCGGGACCCGCTCCTACGAGCAGTACTTC. It encodes CASSYPGTRSYEQYF.

CDR3 DNA: TGTGCCAGCAGTGACACTAGCGGGAGGAGGTACGAGCAGTACTTC. As protein: CASSDTSGRRYEQYF. V gene TRBV25-1 combines with J gene TRBJ2-7; 12 nucleotides line up with TRBD2. This CDR3 comprises 15 residues. The germline CDR1 and CDR2 sequences are MGHDK and SYGVNS. With 3 bases clipped from V and 4 bases from J, the junction kept 4 bases outside the gene matches.

This clonotype was picked up a small number of times. The chain is built from TRBV7-9 and TRBJ1-2; D is uncertain. Trimming pared 1 base from V and 0 bases from J, leaving 9 bases between. This CDR3 has 15 amino acids. Germline assignment: CDR1 SEHNR and CDR2 FQNEAQ (reference sequence). The DNA of the CDR3 is TGTGCCAGCAGCTTAGTCCAGGCCGCTAACTATGGCTACACCTTC. Translated: CASSLVQAANYGYTF. Looking up the rest from reference TRBV7-9 and TRBJ1-2 gives the full variable domain: DTGVSQNPRHKITKRGQNVTFRCDPISEHNRLYWYRQTLGQGPEFLTYFQNEAQLEKSRLLSDRFSAERPKGSFSTLEIQRTEQGDSAMYLCASSLVQAANYGYTFGSGTRLTVV.

This clonotype came up a few times. The rearrangement uses TRBV12-3 or TRBV12-4 and TRBJ1-5; D remains unclear. Trimming took off 6 bases at V and 6 bases at J, with 9 bases between the two ends. CDR3 length: 12 residues. The DNA of the CDR3 is TGTGCCAGCAGCCTTGGGCTTCAGCCCCAGCATTTT. It encodes CASSLGLQPQHF.

This clonotype appeared a few times. The V gene is TRBV23-1, the J gene TRBJ1-4; TRBD1 matches at 8 bases. TRBV23-1 is flagged as an ORF with uncertain function. This CDR3 region has 13 residues. V lost 7 bases to trimming and J lost 8 bases; unmatched junction nucleotides: 6. The CDR3 reads CASIPGQAEKLFF. The CDR3 DNA reads TGCGCCAGCATTCCGGGACAGGCGGAAAAACTGTTTTTT.

The table lists this clonotype with many counts. The chain uses TRBV2 and TRBJ2-7; TRBD2 matches at 7 bases. V shed 6 bases and J 2 bases; nucleotides not matched to a gene: 7. The CDR3 loop spans 14 amino acids. CDR1 and CDR2 from the germline V gene are SNHLY and FYNNEI. CDR3 coding DNA: TGTGCCAGCAGGCCCCGGGACTACCCCTACGAGCAGTACTTC. Encoded protein: CASRPRDYPYEQYF.

This clonotype was seen repeatedly, ten times or more. This chain joins TRBV7-9 and TRBJ2-3, with D unclear. Germline assignment: CDR1 SEHNR and CDR2 FQNEAQ (reference sequence). The V end lost 1 base, the J end lost 0 bases, and 5 bases lay between the germline ends. The CDR3 contains 14 residues. The chain's CDR3 is CASSLDGSTDTQYF. CDR3 sequence (DNA): TGTGCCAGCAGCTTAGACGGGAGCACAGATACGCAGTATTTT.